The clone carrying this T cell receptor (beta chain) has ten or more counts. Its antigen is not identified. CDR3 length equals 15 residues. Germline V gene sequence: CDR1 MDHEN, CDR2 SYDVKM. The V and J ends lost 5 bases and 0 bases respectively, with 10 bases between them. This record belongs to a study of T cells in Graves' hyperthyroidism and ophthalmopathy. RNA transcripts yielded amplified TCR beta CDR3 regions. When the TCR CDR3 underwent first-round RT-PCR, the HTBI primer set was used. In TCRdb, the multiplex PCR reads were re-called with MiXCR into one record per CDR3 protein. The repertoire consists of 400,000 to 550,000 distinct CDR3 sequences, with under 15% occurring once and the leading ten covering less than 20%. Overall study findings and caveats: The model forecast ophthalmopathy, anticipating it by a median around 6.5 months before onset. Blood shared most expanded thyroid clonotypes above 0.001.

Extraction of PBMCs used roughly 9.3 ml of fresh peripheral blood. Specimen: blood. The V and J genes are TRBV28 and TRBJ2-2, with D unclear. This TCR was recovered from a woman under 30 with Graves' hyperthyroidism. CDR3 amino acids: CASSLTLSNTGELFF. The CDR3 DNA follows: TGTGCCAGCAGTCTGACATTATCGAACACCGGGGAGCTGTTTTTT.